Following are 20 T cell receptor beta chains from one sample sequenced in a study of blood T cell repertoires in COVID-19. TCRdb's table, derived via immunoSEQ multiplex PCR, lists solely in-frame clones and lacks some. The data show some 68,000 clones, with roughly 87% seen just once and roughly 3.6% held by the top ten. Specimen: peripheral blood. These receptors came from a woman in her 50s with COVID-19, enrolled during active disease.

V is TRBV4-1 and J is TRBJ1-1; D gene uncertain. CDR3 length equals 15 residues. The germline V and J ends were trimmed by 1 base and 1 base, with 10 bases remaining between them. Germline V gene lookup returns CDR1 MGHRA and CDR2 YSYEKL. The CDR3 here is CASSQGGGPNTEAFF. The CDR3 DNA is TGCGCCAGCAGCCAAGGAGGAGGTCCGAACACTGAAGCTTTCTTT.

The V gene is TRBV27, the J gene TRBJ2-1, with 8 positions matching TRBD2. Germline V gene lookup returns CDR1 MNHEY and CDR2 SMNVEV (reference sequence). The V segment lost 7 bases and the J segment 7 bases; nucleotides outside the gene matches: 12. The CDR3 is 15 amino acids. The CDR3 sequence is CASNLRTSSRNEQFF. Written as DNA, the CDR3 is TGTGCCAGCAATTTGAGGACTAGCAGCAGAAATGAGCAGTTCTTC.

This chain uses TRBV5-4 with TRBJ2-3; 12 bases map to TRBD2. The V and J ends lost 4 bases and 0 bases, in that order; junction bases with no gene match: 12. The germline V gene encodes CDR1 SGHNT and CDR2 YYREEE (reference sequence). CDR3 length: 19 amino acids. CDR3 DNA sequence: TGTGCCAGCAGCCAGCTGGGACTAGCGGGTACTACTAGCACAGATACGCAGTATTTT. This encodes CASSQLGLAGTTSTDTQYF.

The chain has TRBV5-8 and TRBJ2-3; D possibly corresponds to TRBD2 (6 bases). The CDR3 loop spans 16 amino acids. Germline CDR1 reads SGHTS; CDR2 reads YDEGEE. V was shortened by 0 bases and J by 1 base, with 12 bases between the two germline ends. The CDR3 region is CASSLAGVLGTDTQYF. The CDR3 DNA reads as TGTGCCAGCAGCTTGGCGGGAGTTCTAGGCACAGATACGCAGTATTTT.

The rearrangement links TRBV6-1 to TRBJ2-5, with 11 bases fitting TRBD2. CDR1 and CDR2 (germline): MNHNS, SASEGT. V gave up 4 bases and J gave up 6 bases; unmatched junction bases: 10. This CDR3 region has 16 residues. The CDR3: CASSGQPTSGSQTQYF. The CDR3, as DNA: TGTGCCAGCAGTGGGCAACCAACTAGCGGGAGTCAGACCCAGTACTTC.

The chain recombines TRBV14 with TRBJ2-7; possible D gene TRBD2, 6 bases. Germline assignment: CDR1 SGHDN and CDR2 FVKESK. V was clipped by 4 bases and J by 0 bases, with 10 bases between them. The CDR3 runs 14 residues. The CDR3 loop reads CASSLGLGSYEQYF. Here the CDR3 DNA reads TGTGCCAGCAGCCTGGGACTCGGCTCCTACGAGCAGTACTTC.

This chain links TRBV6-5 with TRBJ2-1, with 12 bases lining up with TRBD2. There are 14 residues in the CDR3. Germline V gives CDR1 MNHEY, CDR2 SVGAGI. Trimming removed 6 bases from V and 7 bases from J; junction bases left unmatched: 4. The CDR3 here is CASRTSGSGNEQFF. CDR3 coding DNA: TGTGCCAGCAGGACTAGCGGGAGTGGGAATGAGCAGTTCTTC.

The chain has TRBV28 and TRBJ1-5; 8 bases fit TRBD1. The CDR3 extends over 16 amino acids. Germline V lookup: CDR1 MDHEN, CDR2 SYDVKM. V dropped 6 bases and J dropped 4; count of bases not matched to a gene: 11. This chain's CDR3 is CASRTGVMLGNQPQHF. The DNA of the CDR3 is TGTGCCAGCAGGACAGGGGTGATGTTGGGAAATCAGCCCCAGCATTTT.

This clone was observed a handful of times. The genes are TRBV4-1 and TRBJ1-5; D remains ambiguous. V lost 1 base and J 9 bases, leaving 16 bases between the germline ends. The germline CDR1 and CDR2 sequences are MGHRA and YSYEKL. The CDR3 sequence is 15 residues long. CDR3 sequence (DNA): TGCGCCAGCAGCCAAGTGCCAGGTCTACTAGGGCCCCAGCATTTT. Translation: CASSQVPGLLGPQHF.

The chain recombines TRBV28 with TRBJ2-7, with a possible D match to TRBD1 (6 bases). The CDR3 runs to 16 residues. V was shortened by 5 bases and J by 9 bases, with 26 bases between the two germline ends. Germline V gives CDR1 MDHEN, CDR2 SYDVKM. CDR3 protein: CASSTPTGVHTNGQYF. The DNA for the CDR3 is TGTGCCAGCAGTACCCCGACAGGAGTTCATACGAACGGGCAGTACTTC.

The CDR3 DNA follows: TGCGCCAGCAGCCTCGATAACAGGGGACAAGAGACCCAGTACTTC. This encodes CASSLDNRGQETQYF. This chain links TRBV5-1 with TRBJ2-5, with TRBD1 identical over 7 bases. The CDR3 totals 15 residues. Germline-derived CDR1 and CDR2 are SGHRS and YFSETQ. V gave up 4 bases and J gave up 2 bases; unmatched junction bases: 8.

The table lists this clone with a few counts. The chain recombines TRBV28 with TRBJ2-4; D not resolved. Germline loops: CDR1 MDHEN, CDR2 SYDVKM. V was cut by 5 bases and J by 4 bases, with 3 bases left in between. This CDR3 is 11 amino acids long. The DNA of the CDR3 is TGTGCCAGCAGTCCTAAAAACATTCAGTACTTC. This codes for CASSPKNIQYF.

CDR3 nucleotide sequence: TGTGCCATCAGTGATTGGGGGGGCGAGACTGAAGCTTTCTTT. The encoded protein is CAISDWGGETEAFF. The chain joins TRBV10-3 to TRBJ1-1, with TRBD1 as a possible D gene (6 bases). Germline V gene sequence: CDR1 ENHRY, CDR2 SYGVKD. Trimming took 3 bases from V and 5 from J, leaving 13 bases between them. This CDR3 region has 14 residues.

V and J are TRBV7-3 and TRBJ2-2, with D hard to call. Trimming pared 1 base from V and 4 bases from J, leaving 7 bases between. The CDR3 loop spans 14 amino acids. Germline values: CDR1 SGHTA, CDR2 FQGTGA. The CDR3 sequence: CASSLSGGTGELFF. Written as DNA, the CDR3 is TGTGCCAGCAGCTTAAGCGGCGGCACCGGGGAGCTGTTTTTT. Drawing the rest from reference TRBV7-3 and TRBJ2-2, the complete variable domain is GAGVSQTPSNKVTEKGKYVELRCDPISGHTALYWYRQSLGQGPEFLIYFQGTGAADDSGLPNDRFFAVRPEGSVSTLKIQRTERGDSAVYLCASSLSGGTGELFFGEGSRLTVL.

V usage is TRBV5-1 and J usage is TRBJ2-5; D not resolved. The CDR3 loop spans 13 amino acids. V lost 0 bases to trimming and J lost 5 bases, with 8 bases between them. CDR1 and CDR2 (germline): SGHRS, YFSETQ. The CDR3 nucleotides are TGCGCCAGCAGCTTGGGAGGATTCGAGACCCAGTACTTC. Translation: CASSLGGFETQYF.

The chain is built from TRBV6-6 and TRBJ1-1; possibly TRBD1 for D (6 bases). Germline assignment: CDR1 MNHNY and CDR2 SVGAGI (reference sequence). Trimming stripped 2 bases from V and 10 bases from J, with 20 bases between. The length of the CDR3 is 15 residues. DNA for the CDR3: TGTGCCAGCAGTTACGAGGGGGACGGGGCTTGGATAGCTTTCTTT. Protein: CASSYEGDGAWIAFF.

This CDR3 reads CASRGGTGQVYEQYF. CDR3 sequence (DNA): TGTGCCAGCAGGGGGGGGACAGGGCAGGTTTACGAGCAGTACTTC. This chain links TRBV28 with TRBJ2-7; TRBD1 aligns across 9 bases. CDR3 length: 15 residues. The V segment lost 6 bases and the J segment 4 bases; nucleotides outside the gene matches: 10. CDR1 and CDR2 from the germline V gene are MDHEN and SYDVKM.

The V call is TRBV15, the J call TRBJ2-7, with 11 bases lining up with TRBD2. This CDR3 has 16 amino acids. Germline lookup yields CDR1 LNHNV and CDR2 YYDKDF (reference sequence). The V segment lost 3 bases and the J segment 0 bases; nucleotides outside the gene matches: 4. The CDR3 DNA reads TGTGCCACCAGCAGGCTGGGACTAGCGGACTCCTACGAGCAGTACTTC. Residues: CATSRLGLADSYEQYF. Combining the CDR3 with reference TRBV15 and TRBJ2-7 gives the whole variable domain DAMVIQNPRYQVTQFGKPVTLSCSQTLNHNVMYWYQQKSSQAPKLLFHYYDKDFNNEADTPDNFQSRRPNTSFCFLDIRSPGLGDTAMYLCATSRLGLADSYEQYFGPGTRLTVT.

This clone has more than one count but fewer than ten. The CDR3 bases are TGTGCCAGTAGTACATCTCTGACAGATTCTAACTACGAGCAGTACTTC. This gives the protein CASSTSLTDSNYEQYF. The rearrangement joins TRBV19 to TRBJ2-7; TRBD1 might be the D (5 bases). This CDR3 spans 16 amino acids. Germline-derived CDR1 and CDR2 are LNHDA and SQIVND (reference sequence). Between the trimmed V and J ends, which lost 4 bases and 3 bases, there was a span of 19 bases.

V is TRBV28 and J is TRBJ1-6; maybe TRBD1 (5 bases). Germline values: CDR1 MDHEN, CDR2 SYDVKM. The ends were cut back, 4 bases at V and 10 bases at J, with 11 bases in the middle. There are 13 residues in the CDR3. DNA for the CDR3: TGTGCCAGCAGTTCCGGGGGGGACTCACCCCTCCACTTT. As protein: CASSSGGDSPLHF.